This T cell receptor beta chain comes out of a study of OX40 agonist ivuxolimab in advanced cancers. At the level of the study: Patients with prior anti-PD-1, anti-PD-L1 or anti-CTLA-4 therapy were eligible; 35% to 45% had some.

Study-level findings and limits: Among T cells, CD8+ cells averaged more expanded clones than CD4+ cells.

Profiling relied on immunoSEQ multiplex PCR, and the TCRdb table lists in-frame clones only, not all of them. The sample lists 65,000 to 95,000 clones, about 83% occurring once. No patient had autoimmune disease or received systemic immunosuppression. Comment on this clone: Antigen unknown.

V was shortened by 10 bases and J by 3 bases, with 19 bases between the two germline ends. The length of the CDR3 is 14 residues. Germline V gives CDR1 MNHNS, CDR2 SASEGT. The chain uses TRBV6-1 and TRBJ2-7; D is perhaps TRBD2 (7 bases). The sequencing here drew on CD4+ or CD8+ T cells sorted from blood, taken in a trial of the OX40 agonist ivuxolimab. The receptor was derived from an adult with an advanced solid tumor such as melanoma, head and neck, liver or kidney cancer. This CDR3 reads CAIMGGAGFYEQYF. The DNA for the CDR3 is TGTGCCATCATGGGGGGGGCGGGTTTCTACGAGCAGTACTTC.